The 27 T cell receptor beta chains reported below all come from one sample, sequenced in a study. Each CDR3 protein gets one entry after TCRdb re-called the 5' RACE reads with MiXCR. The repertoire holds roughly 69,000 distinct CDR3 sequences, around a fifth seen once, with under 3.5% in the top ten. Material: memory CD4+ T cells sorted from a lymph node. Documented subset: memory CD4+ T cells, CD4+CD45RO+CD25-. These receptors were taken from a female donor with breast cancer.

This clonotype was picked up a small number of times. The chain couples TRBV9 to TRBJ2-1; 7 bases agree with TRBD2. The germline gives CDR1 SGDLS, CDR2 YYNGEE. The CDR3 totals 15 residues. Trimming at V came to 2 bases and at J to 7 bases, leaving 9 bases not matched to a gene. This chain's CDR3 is CASSVRDYATNEQFF. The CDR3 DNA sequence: TGTGCCAGCAGCGTGCGGGACTACGCCACGAATGAGCAGTTCTTC.

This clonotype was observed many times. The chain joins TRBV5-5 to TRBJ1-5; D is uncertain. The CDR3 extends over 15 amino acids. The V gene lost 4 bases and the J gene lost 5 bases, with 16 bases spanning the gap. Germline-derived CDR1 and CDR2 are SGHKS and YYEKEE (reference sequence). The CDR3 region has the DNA TGTGCCAGCAGCCTCGGGAGGGCTCGGGATCAGCCCCAGCATTTT. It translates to CASSLGRARDQPQHF.

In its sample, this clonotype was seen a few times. As DNA, the CDR3 is TGTGCCAGCAGTTACAGGGGAGGGGTGAACACTGAAGCTTTCTTT. The encoded protein is CASSYRGGVNTEAFF. The genes are TRBV6-5 and TRBJ1-1, with D maybe TRBD1 (5 bases). From germline, CDR1 is MNHEY and CDR2 SVGAGI. The V end was cut by 2 bases, the J end by 0 bases, with 10 bases between. There are 15 residues in the CDR3.

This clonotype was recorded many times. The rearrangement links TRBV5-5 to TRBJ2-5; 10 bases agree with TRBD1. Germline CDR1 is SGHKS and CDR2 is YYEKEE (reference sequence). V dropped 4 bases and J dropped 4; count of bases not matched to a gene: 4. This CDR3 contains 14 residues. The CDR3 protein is CASSLGQGVETQYF. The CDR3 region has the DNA TGTGCCAGCAGCCTAGGACAGGGGGTAGAGACCCAGTACTTC.

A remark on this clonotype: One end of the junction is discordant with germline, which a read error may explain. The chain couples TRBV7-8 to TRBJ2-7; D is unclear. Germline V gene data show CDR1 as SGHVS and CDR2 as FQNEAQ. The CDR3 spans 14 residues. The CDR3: CASGLDEYNYEQYF. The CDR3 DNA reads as TGTGCCAGCGGCTTAGATGAGTACAACTACGAGCAGTACTTC. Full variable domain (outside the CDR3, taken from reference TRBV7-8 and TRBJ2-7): GAGVSQSPRYKVAKRGQDVALRCDPISGHVSLFWYQQALGQGPEFLTYFQNEAQLDKSGLPSDRFFAERPEGSVSTLKIQRTQQEDSAVYLCASGLDEYNYEQYFGPGTRLTVT.

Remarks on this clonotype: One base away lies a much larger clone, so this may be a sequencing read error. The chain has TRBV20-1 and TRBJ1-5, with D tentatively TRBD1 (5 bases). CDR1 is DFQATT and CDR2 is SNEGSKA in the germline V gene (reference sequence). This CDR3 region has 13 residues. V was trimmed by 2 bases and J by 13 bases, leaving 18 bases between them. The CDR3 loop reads CSARQTPGLGQHF. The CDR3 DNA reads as TGCAGTGCTAGACAAACTCCGGGGCTCGGACAGCATTTT.

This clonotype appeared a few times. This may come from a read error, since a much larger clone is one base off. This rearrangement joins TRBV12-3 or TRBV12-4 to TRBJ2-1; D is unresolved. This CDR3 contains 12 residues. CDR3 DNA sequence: TGTGCCAGCAGTCCGCGACTGCTCGAGCGGTTCTTC. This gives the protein CASSPRLLERFF.

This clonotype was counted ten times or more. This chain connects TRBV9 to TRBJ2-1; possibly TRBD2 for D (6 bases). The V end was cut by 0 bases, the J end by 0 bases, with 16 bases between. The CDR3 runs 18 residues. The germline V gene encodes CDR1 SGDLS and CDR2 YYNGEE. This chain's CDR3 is CASSVDGSPPSSYNEQFF. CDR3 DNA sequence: TGTGCCAGCAGCGTAGACGGGAGCCCTCCCAGCTCCTACAATGAGCAGTTCTTC.

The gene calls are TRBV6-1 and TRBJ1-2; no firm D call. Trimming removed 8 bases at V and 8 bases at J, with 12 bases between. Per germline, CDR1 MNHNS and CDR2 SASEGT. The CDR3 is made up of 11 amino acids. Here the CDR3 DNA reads TGTGCCAGCGGTTCGGTATCGGGCTACACCTTC. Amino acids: CASGSVSGYTF.

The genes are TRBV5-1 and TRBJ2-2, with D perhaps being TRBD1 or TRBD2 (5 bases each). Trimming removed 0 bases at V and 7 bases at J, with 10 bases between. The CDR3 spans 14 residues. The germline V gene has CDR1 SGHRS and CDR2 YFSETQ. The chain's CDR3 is CASSLDGTGGELFF. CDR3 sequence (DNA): TGCGCCAGCAGCTTGGACGGGACGGGCGGGGAGCTGTTTTTT.

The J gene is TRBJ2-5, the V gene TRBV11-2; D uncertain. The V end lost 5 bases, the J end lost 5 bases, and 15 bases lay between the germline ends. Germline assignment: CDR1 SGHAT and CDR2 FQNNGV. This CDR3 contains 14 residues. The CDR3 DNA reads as TGTGCCAGCAGCCTGTATAGTGGAACCGAGACCCAGTACTTC. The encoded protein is CASSLYSGTETQYF. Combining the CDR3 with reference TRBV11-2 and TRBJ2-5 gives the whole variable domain EAGVAQSPRYKIIEKRQSVAFWCNPISGHATLYWYQQILGQGPKLLIQFQNNGVVDDSQLPKDRFSAERLKGVDSTLKIQPAKLEDSAVYLCASSLYSGTETQYFGPGTRLLVL.

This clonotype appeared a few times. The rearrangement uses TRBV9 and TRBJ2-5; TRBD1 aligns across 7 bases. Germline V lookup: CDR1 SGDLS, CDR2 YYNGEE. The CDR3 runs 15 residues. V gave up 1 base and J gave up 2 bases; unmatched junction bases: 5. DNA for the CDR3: TGTGCCAGCAGCGTAATGGGACAGAGACAAGAGACCCAGTACTTC. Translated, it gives CASSVMGQRQETQYF.

The CDR3 bases are TGTGCCAGCAGCTCACAGACAGCAAACATTCAGTACTTC. This translates into CASSSQTANIQYF. The chain is built from TRBV7-2 and TRBJ2-4; a possible D gene is TRBD1 (5 bases). This CDR3 contains 13 residues. The germline CDR1 and CDR2 sequences are SGHTA and FQGNSA. The ends were cut back, 4 bases at V and 6 bases at J, with 10 bases in the middle.

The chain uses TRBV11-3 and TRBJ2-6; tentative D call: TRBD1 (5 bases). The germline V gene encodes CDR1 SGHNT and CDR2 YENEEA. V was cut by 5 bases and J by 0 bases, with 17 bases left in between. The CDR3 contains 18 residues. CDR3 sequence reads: CASSRGSDSNSGANVLTF. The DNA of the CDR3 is TGTGCCAGCAGCCGCGGATCCGACAGTAACTCTGGGGCCAACGTCCTGACTTTC.

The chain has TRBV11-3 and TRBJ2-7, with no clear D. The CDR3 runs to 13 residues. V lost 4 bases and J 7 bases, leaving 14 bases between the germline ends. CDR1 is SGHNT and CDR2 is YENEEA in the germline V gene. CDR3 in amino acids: CASSYDDTAEQYF. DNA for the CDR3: TGTGCCAGCAGCTACGACGACACGGCGGAGCAGTACTTC.

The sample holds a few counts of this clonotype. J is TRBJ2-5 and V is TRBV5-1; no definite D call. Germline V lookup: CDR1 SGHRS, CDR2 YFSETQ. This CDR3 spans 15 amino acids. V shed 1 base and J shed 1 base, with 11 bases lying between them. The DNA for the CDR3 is TGCGCCAGCAGCTTGACTCGAACAGCCCAAGAGACCCAGTACTTC. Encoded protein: CASSLTRTAQETQYF.

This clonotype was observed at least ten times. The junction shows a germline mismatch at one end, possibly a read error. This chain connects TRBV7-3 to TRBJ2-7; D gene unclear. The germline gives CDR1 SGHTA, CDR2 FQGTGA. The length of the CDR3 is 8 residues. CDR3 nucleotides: TGTGCCAGCAGCTTAACGGGCTTC. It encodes CASSLTGF.

The chain's CDR3 is CATSDRSGGNYNEQFF. The CDR3 DNA follows: TGTGCCACCAGTGATCGAAGCGGGGGGAACTACAATGAGCAGTTCTTC. J is TRBJ2-1 and V is TRBV24-1, with TRBD2 matching 9 bases. The CDR3 is made up of 16 amino acids. Germline CDR1 KGHDR, CDR2 SFDVKD. The V and J ends lost 3 bases and 3 bases, in that order; junction bases with no gene match: 5.

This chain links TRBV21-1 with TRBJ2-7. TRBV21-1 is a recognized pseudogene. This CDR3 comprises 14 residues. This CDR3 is CASSTRWDSYEQYF. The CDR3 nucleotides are TGTGCCAGCAGCACCCGGTGGGACTCCTACGAGCAGTACTTC.

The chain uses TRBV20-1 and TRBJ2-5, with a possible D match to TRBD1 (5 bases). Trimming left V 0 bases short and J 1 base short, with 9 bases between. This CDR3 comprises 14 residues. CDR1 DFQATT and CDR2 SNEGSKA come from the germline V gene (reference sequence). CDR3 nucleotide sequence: TGCAGTGCTAGAGACCAGGGTTCCCAAGAGACCCAGTACTTC. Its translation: CSARDQGSQETQYF.

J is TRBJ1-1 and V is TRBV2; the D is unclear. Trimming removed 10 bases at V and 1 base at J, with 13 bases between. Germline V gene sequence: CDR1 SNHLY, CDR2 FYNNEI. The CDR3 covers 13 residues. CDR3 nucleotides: TGTGCCACCCAGGACCAAGCGAACACTGAAGCTTTCTTT. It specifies CATQDQANTEAFF.

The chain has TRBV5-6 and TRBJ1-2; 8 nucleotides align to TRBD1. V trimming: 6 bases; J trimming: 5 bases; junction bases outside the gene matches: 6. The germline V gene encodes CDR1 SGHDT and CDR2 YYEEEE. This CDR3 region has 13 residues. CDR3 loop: CASILTGAYGYTF. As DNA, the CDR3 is TGTGCCAGCATCCTGACAGGGGCATATGGCTACACCTTC.

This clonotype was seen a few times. This chain's CDR3 is CATSDGSTDTQYF. CDR3 sequence (DNA): TGTGCCACCAGTGATGGGTCTACAGATACGCAGTATTTT. V and J are TRBV24-1 and TRBJ2-3; D unclear. Deletions cut 3 bases from V and 3 bases from J, with 6 bases between. Germline CDR1 is KGHDR and CDR2 is SFDVKD. The CDR3 sequence is 13 residues long.

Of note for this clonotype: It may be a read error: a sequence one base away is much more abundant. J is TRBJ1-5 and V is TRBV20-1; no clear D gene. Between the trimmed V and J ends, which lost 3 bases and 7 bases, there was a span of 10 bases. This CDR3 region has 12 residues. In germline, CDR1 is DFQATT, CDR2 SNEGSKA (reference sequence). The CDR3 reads CSASDNKQPQHF. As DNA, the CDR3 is TGCAGTGCTAGTGACAACAAACAGCCCCAGCATTTT.

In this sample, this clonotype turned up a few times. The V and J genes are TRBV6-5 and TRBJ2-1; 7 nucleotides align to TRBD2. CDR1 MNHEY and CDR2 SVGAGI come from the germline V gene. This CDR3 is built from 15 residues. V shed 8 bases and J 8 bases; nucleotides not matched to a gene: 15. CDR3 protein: CASFTGAGEGYEQFF. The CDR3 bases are TGTGCCAGCTTCACCGGTGCGGGAGAGGGATATGAGCAGTTCTTC.

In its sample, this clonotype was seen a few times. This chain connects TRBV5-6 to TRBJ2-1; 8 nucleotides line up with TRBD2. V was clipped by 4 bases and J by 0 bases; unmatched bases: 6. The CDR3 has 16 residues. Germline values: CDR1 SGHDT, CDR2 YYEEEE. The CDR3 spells CASSPGSGSSYNEQFF. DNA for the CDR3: TGTGCCAGCAGCCCGGGGAGCGGGAGCTCCTACAATGAGCAGTTCTTC. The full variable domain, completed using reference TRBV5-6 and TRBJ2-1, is DAGVTQSPTHLIKTRGQQVTLRCSPKSGHDTVSWYQQALGQGPQFIFQYYEEEERQRGNFPDRFSGHQFPNYSSELNVNALLLGDSALYLCASSPGSGSSYNEQFFGPGTRLTVL.

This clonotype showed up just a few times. CDR3 bases: TGTGCCAGCAGCTTGACTAGCGACCCCACCTACGAGCAGTACTTC. It is translated as CASSLTSDPTYEQYF. The chain is built from TRBV7-2 and TRBJ2-7; 8 bases agree with TRBD2. With V trimmed by 3 bases and J by 2 bases, 6 bases remained unmatched. Germline V CDR1 and CDR2: SGHTA, FQGNSA. The CDR3 covers 15 residues.